One and the same sample provided the 11 T cell receptor beta chains below, sequenced in a study of blood T cell repertoires in COVID-19. Clones were read by immunoSEQ multiplex PCR, and TCRdb kept only the in-frame ones, dropping some. The table includes more than 70,000 clones, roughly 80% detected once. The sequencing input was peripheral blood. These receptors were obtained from a human donor in a cohort sampled during active COVID-19.

This sequence joins TRBV5-6 and TRBJ1-2; D unclear. The CDR3 has 14 amino acids. Per germline, CDR1 SGHDT and CDR2 YYEEEE. Trimming pared 0 bases from V and 6 bases from J, leaving 12 bases between. This CDR3 reads CASSLGPGIDGYTF. DNA of the CDR3: TGTGCCAGCAGCTTGGGACCGGGGATTGATGGCTACACCTTC.

The rearrangement links TRBV5-4 to TRBJ2-3; 8 nucleotides align to TRBD2. CDR1 and CDR2 from the germline V gene are SGHNT and YYREEE (reference sequence). V gave up 4 bases and J gave up 5 bases; unmatched junction bases: 12. This CDR3 is 16 amino acids long. CDR3: CASSGWAAGGGDTQYF. The DNA for the CDR3 is TGTGCCAGCAGCGGGTGGGCGGCGGGAGGTGGAGATACGCAGTATTTT.

V gene TRBV24-1 combines with J gene TRBJ2-3, with a tentative D call TRBD1 (5 bases). Germline V CDR1 and CDR2: KGHDR, SFDVKD. The CDR3 loop spans 13 amino acids. V was clipped by 4 bases and J by 7 bases, with 11 bases between them. CDR3 loop: CATSDSGSNTQYF. CDR3 nucleotide sequence: TGTGCCACCAGTGACTCAGGGTCCAATACGCAGTATTTT.

CDR3 amino acids: CASSPGGGRYNEQFF. CDR3 nucleotides: TGTGCCAGTAGTCCAGGGGGCGGGAGATACAATGAGCAGTTCTTC. This chain connects TRBV19 to TRBJ2-1, with D possibly matching TRBD1 (8 bases). The CDR3 has 15 amino acids. Trimming cost V 5 bases and J 4 bases, with 15 bases left between them. Germline V CDR1 and CDR2: LNHDA, SQIVND (reference sequence). Based on the CDR3 plus reference TRBV19 and TRBJ2-1, the full variable domain is DGGITQSPKYLFRKEGQNVTLSCEQNLNHDAMYWYRQDPGQGLRLIYYSQIVNDFQKGDIAEGYSVSREKKESFPLTVTSAQKNPTAFYLCASSPGGGRYNEQFFGPGTRLTVL.

The chain combines TRBV5-1 with TRBJ1-5, with D unresolved. Trimming removed 0 bases at V and 6 bases at J, with 16 bases between. The CDR3 extends over 16 amino acids. The V gene's germline CDR1 is SGHRS and CDR2 YFSETQ. The CDR3 region has the DNA TGCGCCAGCAGCTTGGGAGTGCGGGGTAGTGGTCAGCCCCAGCATTTT. Residues: CASSLGVRGSGQPQHF.

This clone has a count of ten or more. The rearrangement uses TRBV7-8 and TRBJ1-1; a weak D match, TRBD1 (6 bases). The V gene lost 5 bases and the J gene lost 2 bases, with 15 bases spanning the gap. Germline loops: CDR1 SGHVS, CDR2 FQNEAQ. The CDR3 loop spans 15 amino acids. The CDR3 coding sequence is TGTGCCAGCAGCCGACCAGGACAGACCAACACTGAAGCTTTCTTT. Encoded protein: CASSRPGQTNTEAFF.

This chain joins TRBV19 and TRBJ2-5, with a possible D match to TRBD2 (5 bases). CDR3 size: 15 residues. Germline V gene lookup returns CDR1 LNHDA and CDR2 SQIVND (reference sequence). With 0 bases removed from V and 8 bases from J, the gap between germline ends came to 16 bases. The CDR3 sequence: CASSIDLEATGTQYF. CDR3 nucleotides: TGTGCCAGTAGTATAGATTTGGAGGCCACGGGCACCCAGTACTTC.

V is TRBV7-9 and J is TRBJ2-1; TRBD2 aligns across 12 bases. Germline-derived CDR1 and CDR2 are SEHNR and FQNEAQ (reference sequence). V was clipped by 0 bases and J by 8 bases; unmatched bases: 5. The CDR3 extends over 16 amino acids. The CDR3 nucleotides read TGTGCCAGCAGCTTAGCTATACTAGCGGGAGGCGATGAGCAGTTCTTC. Amino acid sequence: CASSLAILAGGDEQFF. Full variable domain (remainder filled in from reference TRBV7-9 and TRBJ2-1): DTGVSQNPRHKITKRGQNVTFRCDPISEHNRLYWYRQTLGQGPEFLTYFQNEAQLEKSRLLSDRFSAERPKGSFSTLEIQRTEQGDSAMYLCASSLAILAGGDEQFFGPGTRLTVL.

The rearrangement links TRBV5-6 to TRBJ2-7, with D tentatively TRBD1 (5 bases). The V gene's germline CDR1 is SGHDT and CDR2 YYEEEE. The germline V and J ends were trimmed by 0 bases and 1 base, with 11 bases remaining between them. The CDR3 totals 15 residues. The CDR3 loop reads CASSLVAGSSYEQYF. The CDR3 DNA reads TGTGCCAGCAGCTTGGTGGCAGGGTCTTCCTACGAGCAGTACTTC.

The V call is TRBV7-9, the J call TRBJ2-7; 7 bases fit TRBD1. The CDR3 contains 13 residues. With 4 bases clipped from V and 3 bases from J, the junction kept 3 bases outside the gene matches. Germline lookup yields CDR1 SEHNR and CDR2 FQNEAQ (reference sequence). The CDR3 spells CASSYRDSYEQYF. For the CDR3, the DNA is TGTGCCAGCAGCTACCGGGACAGCTACGAGCAGTACTTC.

This chain uses TRBV14 with TRBJ2-5; 7 positions match TRBD1. V lost 0 bases to trimming and J lost 5 bases; unmatched junction nucleotides: 18. CDR3 length: 19 amino acids. Germline assignment: CDR1 SGHDN and CDR2 FVKESK. The CDR3 nucleotides are TGTGCCAGCAGCCAAGATAATTTCCGGGGACAGAGGGGCCGGGAGACCCAGTACTTC. Amino acid sequence: CASSQDNFRGQRGRETQYF.